This T cell receptor beta chain stems from a study of T cells in Graves' hyperthyroidism and ophthalmopathy. The germline V gene has CDR1 SNHLY and CDR2 FYNNEI. This CDR3 is built from 13 residues. V lost 2 bases and J lost 0, with 4 bases in between. RNA transcripts served as the template for amplifying TCR beta CDR3 regions. HTBI primers drove first-round RT-PCR of the TCR CDR3. MiXCR, run by TCRdb on the multiplex PCR reads, gives a single entry per CDR3 protein. The top ten clones hold around 20% of a sample with a few hundred thousand distinct CDR3 sequences, around 46% of them seen once. This chain links TRBV2 with TRBJ1-2; no reliable D call. This sequence was found in an adult woman with Graves' disease, either hyperthyroidism or ophthalmopathy (not recorded which). The sequenced sample consisted of peripheral blood or thyroid tissue (not recorded which). The CDR3 sequence: CASSELANYGYTF. In DNA, the CDR3 is TGTGCCAGCAGTGAATTGGCTAACTATGGCTACACCTTC.